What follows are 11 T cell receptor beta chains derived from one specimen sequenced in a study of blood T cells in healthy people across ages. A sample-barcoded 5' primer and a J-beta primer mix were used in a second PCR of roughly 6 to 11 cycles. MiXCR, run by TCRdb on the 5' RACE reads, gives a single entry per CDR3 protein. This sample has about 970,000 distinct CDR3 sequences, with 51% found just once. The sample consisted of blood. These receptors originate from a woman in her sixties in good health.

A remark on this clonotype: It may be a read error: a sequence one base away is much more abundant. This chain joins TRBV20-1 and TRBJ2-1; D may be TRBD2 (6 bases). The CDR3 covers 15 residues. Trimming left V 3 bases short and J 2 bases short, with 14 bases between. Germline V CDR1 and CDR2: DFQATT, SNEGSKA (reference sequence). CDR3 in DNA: TGCAGTGCTAGGGGCGGGGCGGGAACCTACAATGAGCAGTTCTTC. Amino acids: CSARGGAGTYNEQFF.

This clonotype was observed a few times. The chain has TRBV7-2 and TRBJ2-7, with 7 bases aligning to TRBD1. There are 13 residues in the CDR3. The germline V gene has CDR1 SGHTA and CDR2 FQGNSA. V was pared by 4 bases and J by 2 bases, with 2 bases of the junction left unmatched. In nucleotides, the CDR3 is TGTGCCAGCAGCTACAGGGGCCCCTACGAGCAGTACTTC. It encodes CASSYRGPYEQYF.

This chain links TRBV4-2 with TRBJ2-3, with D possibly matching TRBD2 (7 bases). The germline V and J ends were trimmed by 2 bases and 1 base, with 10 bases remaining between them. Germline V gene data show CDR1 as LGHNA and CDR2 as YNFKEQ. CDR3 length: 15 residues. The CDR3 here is CASSQRGAGTDTQYF. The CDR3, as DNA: TGTGCCAGCAGCCAACGGGGGGCTGGCACAGATACGCAGTATTTT.

The CDR3 region has the DNA TGTGCCAGCAGTAATTATAGCAATCAGCCCCAGCATTTT. This gives the protein CASSNYSNQPQHF. The chain links TRBV12-3 or TRBV12-4 to TRBJ1-5, with D uncertain. The V gene lost 5 bases and the J gene lost 0 bases, with 5 bases spanning the gap. The length of the CDR3 is 13 residues.

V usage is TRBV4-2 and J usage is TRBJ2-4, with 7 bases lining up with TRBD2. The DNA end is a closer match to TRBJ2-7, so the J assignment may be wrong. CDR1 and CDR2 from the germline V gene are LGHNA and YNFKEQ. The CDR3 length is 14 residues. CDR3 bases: TGTGCCAGCAGCCGAACTATCGCGGGGGTCGAGCAGTACTTC. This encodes CASSRTIAGVEQYF.

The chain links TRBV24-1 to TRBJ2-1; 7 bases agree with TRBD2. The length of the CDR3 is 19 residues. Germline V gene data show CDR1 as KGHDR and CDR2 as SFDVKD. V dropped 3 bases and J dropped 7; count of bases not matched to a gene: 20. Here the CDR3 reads CATSDPRATQTGTKNEQFF. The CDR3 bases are TGTGCCACCAGTGATCCTAGAGCAACCCAAACCGGGACTAAAAATGAGCAGTTCTTC.

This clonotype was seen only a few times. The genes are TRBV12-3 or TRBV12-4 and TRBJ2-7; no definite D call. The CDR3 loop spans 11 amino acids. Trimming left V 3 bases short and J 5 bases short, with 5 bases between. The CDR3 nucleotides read TGTGCCAGCAGTTTTAACCACGAGCAGTACTTC. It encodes CASSFNHEQYF.

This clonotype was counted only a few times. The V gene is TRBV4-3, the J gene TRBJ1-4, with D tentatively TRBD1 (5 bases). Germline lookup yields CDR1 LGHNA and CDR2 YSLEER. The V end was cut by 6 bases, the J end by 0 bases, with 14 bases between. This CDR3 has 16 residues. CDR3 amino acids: CASSLKGGATNEKLFF. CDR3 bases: TGCGCCAGCAGTTTAAAAGGAGGGGCAACTAATGAAAAACTGTTTTTT.

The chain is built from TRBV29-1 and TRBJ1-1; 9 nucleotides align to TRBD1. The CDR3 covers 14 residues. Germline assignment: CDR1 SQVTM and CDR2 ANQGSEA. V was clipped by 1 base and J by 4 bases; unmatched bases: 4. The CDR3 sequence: CSVEVGQGITEAFF. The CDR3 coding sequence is TGCAGCGTTGAAGTGGGACAGGGCATCACTGAAGCTTTCTTT. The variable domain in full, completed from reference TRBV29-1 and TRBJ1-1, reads SAVISQKPSRDICQRGTSLTIQCQVDSQVTMMFWYRQQPGQSLTLIATANQGSEATYESGFVIDKFPISRPNLTFSTLTVSNMSPEDSSIYLCSVEVGQGITEAFFGQGTRLTVV.

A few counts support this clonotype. CDR3 sequence reads: CSGGQKTWEQYF. For the CDR3, the DNA is TGCAGCGGCGGACAGAAAACCTGGGAGCAGTACTTC. The chain uses TRBV29-1 and TRBJ2-7, with D perhaps matching TRBD1 (6 bases). In germline, CDR1 is SQVTM, CDR2 ANQGSEA. This CDR3 spans 12 amino acids. With 7 bases removed from V and 7 bases from J, the gap between germline ends came to 17 bases.

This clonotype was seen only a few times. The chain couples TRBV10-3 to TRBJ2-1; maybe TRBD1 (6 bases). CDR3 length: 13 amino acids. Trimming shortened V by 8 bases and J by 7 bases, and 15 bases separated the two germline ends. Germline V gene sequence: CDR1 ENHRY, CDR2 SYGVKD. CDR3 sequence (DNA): TGTGCCATCTCCCGGGACAAGGGTAATGAGCAGTTCTTC. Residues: CAISRDKGNEQFF.